This T cell receptor beta chain was identified during a study of shared clonotypes between healthy human individuals. Into CD45RA+ naive and CD45RA-negative memory subsets, the CD4+ cells were split. To note about this clone: The antigen is unknown.

Replicate PCRs run on sorted subsets employed around 200 ng DNA, approximately 30,000 T cell genomes. The assay was immunoSEQ multiplex PCR, and TCRdb's table has in-frame clones only and misses some. The sample has under 1,100,000 clones; roughly 80% are singletons. Regarding the study as a whole: Only blood samples were collected, and tissue repertoires likely differ.

The receptor was derived from a young man in good health. Sequences were obtained from memory CD4+ T cells sorted from blood. The subset here: CD45RA-negative fraction.

CDR3 in DNA: TGTGCCAGCAGCGCCGGACAGCAAGAGACCCAGTACTTC. Its protein product is CASSAGQQETQYF. The chain employs TRBV9 and TRBJ2-5; a weak D match, TRBD1 (6 bases). The ends were cut back, 3 bases at V and 2 bases at J, with 8 bases in the middle. The CDR3 has 13 residues. CDR1 is SGDLS and CDR2 is YYNGEE in the germline V gene.